This T cell receptor (beta chain) was recovered during a study of STAT3 mutations in large granular lymphocyte leukemia. Findings and caveats of the study: All newly emerging clones after therapy were STAT3 wild type. At least one immunodominant TCR beta clonotype appeared in every T-cell large granular lymphocyte leukemia patient. Suggested: STAT3 mutation was not the ancestral event for these clonal expansions.

This clone was seen a few times. The antigen is unknown. Assay used: immunoSEQ multiplex PCR; TCRdb lists only in-frame clones, some missing. This table holds over 4,000 clones, under 55% found once. The sequencing sample was made of peripheral blood mononuclear cells. The source of this sequence is a man aged 60 to 75 with T-cell large granular lymphocyte leukemia. Some clones in this sample may be carry-over from other donors' samples.

For the CDR3, the DNA is TGCGCCAGCAGCTTGACGGACGGTGACTACGAGCAGTACTTC. Its protein is CASSLTDGDYEQYF. This sequence joins TRBV5-1 and TRBJ2-7; no firm D call. Germline V gene lookup returns CDR1 SGHRS and CDR2 YFSETQ. With 1 base removed from V and 3 bases from J, the gap between germline ends came to 11 bases. The CDR3 loop spans 14 amino acids. The complete variable domain, with remaining parts taken from reference TRBV5-1 and TRBJ2-7, reads KAGVTQTPRYLIKTRGQQVTLSCSPISGHRSVSWYQQTPGQGLQFLFEYFSETQRNKGNFPGRFSGRQFSNSRSEMNVSTLELGDSALYLCASSLTDGDYEQYFGPGTRLTVT.